This passage covers 15 T cell receptor beta chains from one sample sequenced in a study of shared T cell receptors in the human thymus (dated by TCRdb to the early 2020s). The protocol used for the library was the immunoSEQ multiplex PCR assay. TCRdb retrieved this table from immuneACCESS and kept in-frame rearrangements only. Not all clones are present; in checked studies, unresolved V genes account for under half, and no reason is known for the remainder. Recorded for this sample are 720,000 or so clones; 80% to 90% of them occurred a single time. 0.0095% to 0.013% of the sample rests with the top ten. These data are also associated with another study on human thymus T cells.

The source material was thymocytes. The source of these receptors is a girl under two years old with a congenital heart defect. Donor details come from another sample of the same person, matched by shared clones.

This clone was picked up a small number of times. The chain joins TRBV5-1 to TRBJ1-2; 8 bases map to TRBD1. This CDR3 has 16 residues. The germline V gene encodes CDR1 SGHRS and CDR2 YFSETQ. Trimming removed 0 bases from V and 0 bases from J; junction bases left unmatched: 4. The CDR3: CASSLGRDRPNYGYTF. CDR3 coding DNA: TGCGCCAGCAGCTTGGGTAGGGACAGGCCTAACTATGGCTACACCTTC.

The chain employs TRBV6-5 and TRBJ2-7; D is undetermined. Germline V gene sequence: CDR1 MNHEY, CDR2 SVGAGI. CDR3 length: 13 residues. With 6 bases removed from V and 3 bases from J, the gap between germline ends came to 12 bases. CDR3: CASSPMADYEQYF. The CDR3 coding sequence is TGTGCCAGCAGCCCAATGGCAGACTACGAGCAGTACTTC.

This chain uses TRBV18 with TRBJ1-1; 7 bases fit TRBD1. The CDR3 covers 14 residues. Losses at the gene ends were 6 bases for V and 5 bases for J; bases not matched to a gene: 9. Germline lookup yields CDR1 KGHSH and CDR2 LQKENI. The CDR3 spells CASSPKTGLTEAFF. The CDR3 DNA reads TGTGCCAGCTCCCCTAAGACAGGGTTGACTGAAGCTTTCTTT.

The chain combines TRBV27 with TRBJ2-3, with 12 bases aligning to TRBD2. Germline V gene sequence: CDR1 MNHEY, CDR2 SMNVEV (reference sequence). This CDR3 is 17 amino acids long. V shed 5 bases, J shed 6 bases, and the junction held 12 bases outside the gene matches. For the CDR3, the DNA is TGTGCCAGCAGTGCCGGACTAGCGGGATTTCCCTTCGATACGCAGTATTTT. It codes for CASSAGLAGFPFDTQYF.

The chain recombines TRBV15 with TRBJ2-6; TRBD1 aligns across 9 bases. CDR1 and CDR2 from the germline V gene are LNHNV and YYDKDF (reference sequence). V was clipped by 2 bases and J by 0 bases; unmatched bases: 8. This CDR3 has 19 residues. The CDR3 loop reads CATSRPTGTGFSGANVLTF. The CDR3 nucleotides read TGTGCCACCAGCAGACCTACCGGGACAGGGTTCTCTGGGGCCAACGTCCTGACTTTC.

The chain has TRBV7-2 and TRBJ1-2; 11 positions agree with TRBD1. The trim removed 6 bases at V and 4 bases at J, leaving 16 bases unmatched. Germline V gene sequence: CDR1 SGHTA, CDR2 FQGNSA. The CDR3 runs to 18 residues. The CDR3 coding sequence is TGTGCCAGCAGTCCCCTCGGGGGGCCGGACAGGGGGCTCTATGGCTACACCTTC. It encodes CASSPLGGPDRGLYGYTF.

This clone appeared once. The chain has TRBV30 and TRBJ2-1; 13 positions agree with TRBD2. Germline V CDR1 and CDR2: GTSNPN, SVGIG (reference sequence). V shed 5 bases and J 8 bases; nucleotides not matched to a gene: 3. The CDR3 contains 13 residues. CDR3 protein: CAWGTSGAYEQFF. In DNA form, the CDR3 reads TGTGCCTGGGGGACTAGCGGGGCCTATGAGCAGTTCTTC.

This chain connects TRBV19 to TRBJ2-2; 8 nucleotides line up with TRBD1. Trimming at V came to 4 bases and at J to 1 base, leaving 5 bases not matched to a gene. The CDR3 sequence is 16 residues long. CDR1 LNHDA and CDR2 SQIVND come from the germline V gene (reference sequence). The CDR3 protein is CASSNPGGLNTGELFF. The CDR3 DNA sequence: TGTGCCAGTAGTAACCCAGGGGGCTTGAACACCGGGGAGCTGTTTTTT.

This clone came up once. The V and J genes are TRBV30 and TRBJ1-6, with D perhaps matching TRBD1 (5 bases). The CDR3 contains 15 residues. V was shortened by 4 bases and J by 6 bases, with 16 bases between the two germline ends. Germline values: CDR1 GTSNPN, CDR2 SVGIG (reference sequence). The DNA for the CDR3 is TGTGCCTGGACAAACTGGGGGGGTTCTAATTCACCCCTCCACTTT. Translated, it gives CAWTNWGGSNSPLHF.

This clone was seen once. CDR3 protein: CASSVLGRVNYGYTF. In nucleotides, the CDR3 is TGTGCCAGCAGCGTGTTGGGGCGCGTCAACTATGGCTACACCTTC. The rearrangement joins TRBV6-5 to TRBJ1-2; D might be TRBD1 (5 bases). Per germline, CDR1 MNHEY and CDR2 SVGAGI. Trimming pared 6 bases from V and 2 bases from J, leaving 16 bases between. The CDR3 contains 15 residues.

The rearrangement uses TRBV5-6 and TRBJ1-5; no clear D. Germline CDR1 is SGHDT and CDR2 is YYEEEE. V lost 0 bases and J lost 1, with 8 bases in between. This CDR3 comprises 15 residues. The CDR3, as DNA: TGTGCCAGCAGCTTGGCTTCGGGGAGCAATCAGCCCCAGCATTTT. Its translation: CASSLASGSNQPQHF.

The J gene is TRBJ1-2, the V gene TRBV4-1; a possible D gene is TRBD1 (6 bases). The CDR3 spans 16 residues. V was shortened by 3 bases and J by 4 bases, with 18 bases between the two germline ends. Germline V lookup: CDR1 MGHRA, CDR2 YSYEKL. CDR3 amino acids: CASSHQPRGGLYGYTF. Here the CDR3 DNA reads TGCGCCAGCAGCCATCAGCCCAGGGGCGGCCTCTATGGCTACACCTTC.

The chain links TRBV9 to TRBJ1-3; 8 bases line up with TRBD1. Germline-derived CDR1 and CDR2 are SGDLS and YYNGEE. The CDR3 is made up of 17 amino acids. The junction had 8 bases not matched to a gene; V was cut back by 0 bases and J by 3 bases. CDR3: CASSVGRTGGCGNTIYF. In nucleotides, the CDR3 is TGTGCCAGCAGCGTAGGCCGTACAGGGGGTTGTGGAAACACCATATATTTT.

The V and J genes are TRBV5-1 and TRBJ2-3, with D uncertain. V lost 6 bases and J lost 7, with 9 bases in between. Germline V lookup: CDR1 SGHRS, CDR2 YFSETQ. CDR3 size: 11 residues. The DNA for the CDR3 is TGCGCCAGCATATTTTTAAATACGCAGTATTTT. It translates to CASIFLNTQYF.

The chain is built from TRBV2 and TRBJ2-7; 10 nucleotides align to TRBD1. J lost 2 bases, V lost 8 bases, and 3 bases had no gene match. The CDR3 consists of 13 residues. The germline CDR1 and CDR2 sequences are SNHLY and FYNNEI. The CDR3 here is CASWDRGPYEQYF. The CDR3 DNA is TGTGCCAGCTGGGACAGGGGACCCTACGAGCAGTACTTC. The full variable domain, completed using reference TRBV2 and TRBJ2-7, is EPEVTQTPSHQVTQMGQEVILRCVPISNHLYFYWYRQILGQKVEFLVSFYNNEISEKSEIFDDQFSVERPDGSNFTLKIRSTKLEDSAMYFCASWDRGPYEQYFGPGTRLTVT.